A selection of T cell receptor beta chains follows, all from one sample in a study of blood T cell repertoires in COVID-19. Sequenced by immunoSEQ multiplex PCR; TCRdb stores in-frame clones only, minus some. The table lists roughly 290,000 clones, just under 85% of them singletons. The source material was peripheral blood. The receptor set was obtained from a woman aged 50 to 65 with active or convalescent COVID-19. CDR3s include the opening cysteine and the closing phenylalanine or tryptophan. D genes are given only for firm matches. Some rows have no size entry. The others give once, few or many, or a class for an expanded clone.

-	TRBD2	TRBV9	TRBJ2-1	CASSPRTRPRREQFF	TGTGCCAGCAGCCCCCGGACTAGACCCCGCAGGGAGCAGTTCTTC
-	-	TRBV2	TRBJ1-5	CASRRGEDQPQHF	TGTGCCAGCAGGCGAGGGGAGGACCAGCCCCAGCATTTT
-	TRBD2	TRBV20-1	TRBJ2-3	CSGGGTDTQYF	TGCAGTGGGGGGGGGACAGATACGCAGTATTTT
-	-	TRBV15	TRBJ1-2	CATSRGQDYGYTF	TGTGCCACCAGCAGAGGACAAGACTATGGCTACACCTTC
-	-	TRBV30	TRBJ2-7	CAVRGTPIYEQYF	TGTGCCGTGAGGGGGACCCCCATCTACGAGCAGTACTTC
-	-	TRBV3-1/TRBV3-2	TRBJ1-2	CASSQTVSYGYTF	TGTGCCAGCAGCCAGACAGTCTCTTATGGCTACACCTTC
-	TRBD1	TRBV15	TRBJ1-2	CATSRGIGTGLYGYTF	TGTGCCACCAGCAGAGGAATTGGGACAGGGCTGTATGGCTACACCTTC
-	-	TRBV5-4	TRBJ1-4	CASSLEPGNEKLFF	TGTGCCAGCAGCTTGGAACCAGGAAACGAAAAACTGTTTTTT
few	-	TRBV7-8	TRBJ2-3	CASSPNRRTDTQYF	TGTGCCAGCAGCCCAAACCGCCGGACAGATACGCAGTATTTT
-	TRBD1	TRBV9	TRBJ1-1	CASSDRQGDTEAFF	TGTGCCAGCAGCGACAGACAGGGGGACACTGAAGCTTTCTTT
-	TRBD1	TRBV9	TRBJ2-3	CASSIRDRGTYTQYF	TGTGCCAGCAGCATCCGGGACAGGGGAACGTATACGCAGTATTTT
-	TRBD2	TRBV28	TRBJ2-7	CASSLGGRAYEQYF	TGTGCCAGCAGTTTGGGCGGGAGGGCCTACGAGCAGTACTTC
-	-	TRBV3-1/TRBV3-2	TRBJ2-7	CASSQDPRGLGEQYF	TGTGCCAGCAGCCAAGATCCCAGGGGCCTCGGCGAGCAGTACTTC
once	-	TRBV7-6	TRBJ2-7	CASSSGFYDEQYF	TGTGCCAGCAGCTCAGGTTTTTACGACGAGCAGTACTTC
-	TRBD1	TRBV9	TRBJ1-5	CASSVESGGSQPQHF	TGTGCCAGCAGCGTGGAATCAGGGGGCAGTCAGCCCCAGCATTTT
once	TRBD2	TRBV3-1/TRBV3-2	TRBJ2-1	CASSPGTSGRNEQFF	TGTGCCAGCAGCCCCGGGACTAGCGGGAGAAATGAGCAGTTCTTC
-	-	TRBV24-1	TRBJ2-1	CATSDSLAGWVQFF	TGTGCCACCAGTGATTCTCTAGCAGGTTGGGTGCAGTTCTTC
-	-	TRBV19	TRBJ1-1	CASSMLVGTEAFF	TGTGCCAGTAGTATGTTGGTCGGTACTGAAGCTTTCTTT
-	TRBD2	TRBV6-6	TRBJ2-1	CASSRTRGLAEAYNEQFF	TGTGCCAGCAGTCGAACCCGTGGACTAGCGGAGGCCTACAATGAGCAGTTCTTC
-	-	TRBV4-2	TRBJ2-7	CASSQGLAVTYEQYF	TGTGCCAGCAGCCAAGGGCTAGCTGTTACCTACGAGCAGTACTTC
-	-	TRBV29-1	TRBJ1-1	CSVVRKGLEAFF	TGCAGCGTTGTCAGGAAGGGGCTTGAAGCTTTCTTT
-	TRBD1	TRBV18	TRBJ1-4	CASRTGAKEKLFF	TGTGCCAGCCGGACAGGGGCTAAAGAAAAACTGTTTTTT
-	-	TRBV10-3	TRBJ1-6	CAISEGRGSSPLHF	TGTGCCATCAGTGAAGGAAGGGGAAGTTCACCCCTCCACTTT
-	TRBD2	TRBV18	TRBJ2-1	CASSPKLVAGGDEQFF	TGTGCCAGCTCACCAAAGTTGGTAGCGGGAGGCGATGAGCAGTTCTTC
-	TRBD2	TRBV7-9	TRBJ2-5	CASSLVPSGGGETQYF	TGTGCCAGCAGCTTAGTTCCATCGGGAGGTGGAGAGACCCAGTACTTC
-	-	TRBV7-9	TRBJ1-2	CASSPGDANYGYTF	TGTGCCAGCAGCCCGGGGGACGCTAACTATGGCTACACCTTC
-	TRBD2	TRBV10-3	TRBJ2-3	CAISGTSGRAESDTQYF	TGTGCCATCAGTGGGACTAGCGGGAGGGCCGAGTCAGATACGCAGTATTTT
-	TRBD2	TRBV7-9	TRBJ2-7	CASSSGLAGSYEQYF	TGTGCCAGCAGCTCGGGACTAGCGGGGTCCTACGAGCAGTACTTC
once	TRBD1	TRBV9	TRBJ2-7	CASSPGQASYEQYF	TGTGCCAGCAGTCCGGGACAGGCCTCCTACGAGCAGTACTTC
-	-	TRBV11-2	TRBJ1-1	CASSLDQGMNEAFF	TGTGCCAGCAGCTTAGACCAGGGTATGAATGAAGCTTTCTTT
-	-	TRBV7-8	TRBJ1-2	CASTPGAGRGYGYTF	TGTGCCAGCACCCCCGGAGCGGGTAGAGGCTATGGCTACACCTTC
-	TRBD1	TRBV29-1	TRBJ1-1	CSVQGAFNTEAFF	TGCAGCGTTCAGGGGGCCTTTAACACTGAAGCTTTCTTT